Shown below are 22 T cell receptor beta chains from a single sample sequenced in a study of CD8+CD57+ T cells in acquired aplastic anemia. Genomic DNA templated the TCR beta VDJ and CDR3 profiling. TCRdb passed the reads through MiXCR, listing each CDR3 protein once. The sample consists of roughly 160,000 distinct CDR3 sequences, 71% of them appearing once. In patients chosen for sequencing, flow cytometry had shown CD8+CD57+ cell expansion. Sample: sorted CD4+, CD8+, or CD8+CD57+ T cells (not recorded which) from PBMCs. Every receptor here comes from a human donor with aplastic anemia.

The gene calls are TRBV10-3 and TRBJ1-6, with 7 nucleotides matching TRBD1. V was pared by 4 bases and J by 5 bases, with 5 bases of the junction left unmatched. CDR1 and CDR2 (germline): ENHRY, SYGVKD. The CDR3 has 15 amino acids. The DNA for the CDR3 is TGTGCCATCAGTGGACAGGGATACGATAATTCACCCCTCCACTTT. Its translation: CAISGQGYDNSPLHF.

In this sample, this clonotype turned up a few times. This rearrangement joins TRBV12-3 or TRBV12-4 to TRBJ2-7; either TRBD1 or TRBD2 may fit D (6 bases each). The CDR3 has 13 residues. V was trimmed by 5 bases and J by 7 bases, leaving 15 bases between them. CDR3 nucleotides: TGTGCCAGCAGTGCCGCAGGGGAGGATGAGCAGTACTTC. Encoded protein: CASSAAGEDEQYF.

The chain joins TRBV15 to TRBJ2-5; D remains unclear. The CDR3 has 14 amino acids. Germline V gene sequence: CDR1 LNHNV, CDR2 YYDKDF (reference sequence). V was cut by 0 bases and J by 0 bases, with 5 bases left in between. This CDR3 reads CATSRDGNQETQYF. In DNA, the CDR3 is TGTGCCACCAGCAGAGATGGGAACCAAGAGACCCAGTACTTC.

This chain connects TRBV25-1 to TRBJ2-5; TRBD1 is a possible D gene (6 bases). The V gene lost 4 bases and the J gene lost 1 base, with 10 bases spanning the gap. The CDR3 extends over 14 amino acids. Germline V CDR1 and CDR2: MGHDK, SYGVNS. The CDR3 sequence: CASSGAGAQETQYF. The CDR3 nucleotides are TGTGCCAGCAGTGGGGCAGGGGCCCAAGAGACCCAGTACTTC.

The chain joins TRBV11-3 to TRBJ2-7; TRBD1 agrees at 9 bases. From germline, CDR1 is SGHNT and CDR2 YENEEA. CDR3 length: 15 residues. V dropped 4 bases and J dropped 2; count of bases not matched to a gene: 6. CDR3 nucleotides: TGTGCCAGCAGCTACGGACAGGGGAGGGCCTACGAGCAGTACTTC. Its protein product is CASSYGQGRAYEQYF.

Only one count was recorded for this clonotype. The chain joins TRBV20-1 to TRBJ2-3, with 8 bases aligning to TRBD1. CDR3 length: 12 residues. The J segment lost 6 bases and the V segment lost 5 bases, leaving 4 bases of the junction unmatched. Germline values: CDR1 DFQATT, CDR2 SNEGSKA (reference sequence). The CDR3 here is CSAWTGSDTQYF. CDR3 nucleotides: TGCAGTGCTTGGACAGGGTCGGATACGCAGTATTTT.

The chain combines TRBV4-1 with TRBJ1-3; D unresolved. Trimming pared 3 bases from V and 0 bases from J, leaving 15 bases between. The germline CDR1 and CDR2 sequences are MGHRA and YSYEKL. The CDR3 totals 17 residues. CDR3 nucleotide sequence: TGCGCCAGCAGCCATGCTCCTGACCTATTCTCTGGAAACACCATATATTTT. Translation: CASSHAPDLFSGNTIYF.

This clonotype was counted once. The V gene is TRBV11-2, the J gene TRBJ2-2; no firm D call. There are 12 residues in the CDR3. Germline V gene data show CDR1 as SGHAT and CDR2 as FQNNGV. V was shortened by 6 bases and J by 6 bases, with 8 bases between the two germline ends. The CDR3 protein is CASSRGPGELFF. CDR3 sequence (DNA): TGTGCCAGCAGTCGAGGTCCCGGGGAGCTGTTTTTT.

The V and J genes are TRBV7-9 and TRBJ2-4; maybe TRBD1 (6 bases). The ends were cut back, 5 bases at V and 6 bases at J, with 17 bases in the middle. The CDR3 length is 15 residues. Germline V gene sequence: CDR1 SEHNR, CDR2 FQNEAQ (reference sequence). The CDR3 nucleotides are TGTGCCAGCAGCCATCATACAGGGTACCTAAACATTCAGTACTTC. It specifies CASSHHTGYLNIQYF.

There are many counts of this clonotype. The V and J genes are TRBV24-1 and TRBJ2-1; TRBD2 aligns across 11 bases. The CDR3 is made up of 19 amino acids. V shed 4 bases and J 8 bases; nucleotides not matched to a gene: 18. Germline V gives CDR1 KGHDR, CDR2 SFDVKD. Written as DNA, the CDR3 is TGTGCCACCAGTGAAGCCGCCGGGACTAGCGGTCCTGTGCATCATGAGCAGTTCTTC. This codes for CATSEAAGTSGPVHHEQFF.

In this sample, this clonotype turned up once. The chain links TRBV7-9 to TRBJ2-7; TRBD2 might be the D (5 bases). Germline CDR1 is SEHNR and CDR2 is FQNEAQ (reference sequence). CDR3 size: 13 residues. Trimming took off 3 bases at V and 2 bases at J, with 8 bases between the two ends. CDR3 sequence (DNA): TGTGCCAGCAGCTTGGGGAGCCCCTACGAGCAGTACTTC. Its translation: CASSLGSPYEQYF.

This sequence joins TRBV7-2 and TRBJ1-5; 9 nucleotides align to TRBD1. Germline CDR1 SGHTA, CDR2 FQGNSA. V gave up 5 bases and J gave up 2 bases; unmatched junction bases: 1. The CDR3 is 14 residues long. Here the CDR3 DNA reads TGTGCCAGCAGCCGGACAGGGGGCAATCAGCCCCAGCATTTT. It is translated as CASSRTGGNQPQHF.

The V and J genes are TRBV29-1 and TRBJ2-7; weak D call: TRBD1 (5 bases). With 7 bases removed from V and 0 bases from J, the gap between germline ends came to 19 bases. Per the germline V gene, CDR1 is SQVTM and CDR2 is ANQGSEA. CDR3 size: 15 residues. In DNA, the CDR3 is TGCAGCGCTATAGGAACAGGAGCCAACTCCTACGAGCAGTACTTC. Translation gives CSAIGTGANSYEQYF.

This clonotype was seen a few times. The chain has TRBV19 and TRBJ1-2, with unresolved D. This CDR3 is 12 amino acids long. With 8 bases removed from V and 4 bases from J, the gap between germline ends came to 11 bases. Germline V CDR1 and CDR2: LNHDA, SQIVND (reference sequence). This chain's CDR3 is CASRAGSYGYTF. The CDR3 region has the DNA TGTGCCAGTCGAGCGGGCAGCTATGGCTACACCTTC. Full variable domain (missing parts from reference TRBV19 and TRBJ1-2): DGGITQSPKYLFRKEGQNVTLSCEQNLNHDAMYWYRQDPGQGLRLIYYSQIVNDFQKGDIAEGYSVSREKKESFPLTVTSAQKNPTAFYLCASRAGSYGYTFGSGTRLTVV.

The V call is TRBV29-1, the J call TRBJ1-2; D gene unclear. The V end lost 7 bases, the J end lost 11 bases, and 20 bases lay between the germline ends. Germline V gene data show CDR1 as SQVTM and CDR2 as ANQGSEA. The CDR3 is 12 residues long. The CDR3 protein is CSAASLRSFYTF. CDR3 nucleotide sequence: TGCAGCGCCGCTTCCCTCCGATCCTTTTACACCTTC. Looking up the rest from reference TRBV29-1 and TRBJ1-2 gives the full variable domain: SAVISQKPSRDICQRGTSLTIQCQVDSQVTMMFWYRQQPGQSLTLIATANQGSEATYESGFVIDKFPISRPNLTFSTLTVSNMSPEDSSIYLCSAASLRSFYTFGSGTRLTVV.

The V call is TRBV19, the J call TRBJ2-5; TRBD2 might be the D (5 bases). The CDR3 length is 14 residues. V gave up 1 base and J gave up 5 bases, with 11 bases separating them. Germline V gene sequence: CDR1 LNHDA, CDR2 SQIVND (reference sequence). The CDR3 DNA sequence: TGTGCCAGTAGTATAGCCCCCGGCGGGGAGACCCAGTACTTC. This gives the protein CASSIAPGGETQYF.

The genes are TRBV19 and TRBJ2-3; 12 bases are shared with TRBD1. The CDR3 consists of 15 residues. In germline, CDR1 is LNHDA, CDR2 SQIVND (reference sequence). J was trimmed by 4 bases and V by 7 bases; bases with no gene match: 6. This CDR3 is CASIRGTGGPDTQYF. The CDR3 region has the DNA TGTGCCAGTATCAGGGGGACAGGGGGCCCAGATACGCAGTATTTT.

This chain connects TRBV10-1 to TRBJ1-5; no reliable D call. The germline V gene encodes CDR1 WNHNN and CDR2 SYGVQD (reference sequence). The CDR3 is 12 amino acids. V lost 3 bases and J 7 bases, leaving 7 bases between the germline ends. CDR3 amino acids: CASSDSGQPQHF. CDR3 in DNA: TGCGCCAGCAGTGATAGCGGGCAGCCCCAGCATTTT.

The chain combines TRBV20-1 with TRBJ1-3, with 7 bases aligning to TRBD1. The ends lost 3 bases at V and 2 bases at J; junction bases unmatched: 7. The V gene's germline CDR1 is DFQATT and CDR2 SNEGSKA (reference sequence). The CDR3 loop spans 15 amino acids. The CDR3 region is CSASSGQVPGNTIYF. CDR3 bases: TGCAGTGCTAGTTCCGGACAGGTCCCTGGAAACACCATATATTTT.

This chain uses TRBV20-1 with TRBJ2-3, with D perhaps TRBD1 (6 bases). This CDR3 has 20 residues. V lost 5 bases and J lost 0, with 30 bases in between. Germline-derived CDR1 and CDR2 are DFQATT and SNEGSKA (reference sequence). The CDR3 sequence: CSAHDRQTQSYSTSTDTQYF. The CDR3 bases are TGCAGTGCTCACGACAGGCAAACCCAATCATACTCAACTAGCACAGATACGCAGTATTTT.

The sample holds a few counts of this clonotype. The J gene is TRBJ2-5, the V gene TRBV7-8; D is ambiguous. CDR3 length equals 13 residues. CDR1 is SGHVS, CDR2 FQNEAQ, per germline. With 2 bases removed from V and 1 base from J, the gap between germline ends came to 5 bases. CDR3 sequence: CASSLSTQETQYF. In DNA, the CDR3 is TGTGCCAGCAGCTTATCTACCCAAGAGACCCAGTACTTC.

The CDR3 reads CASSAGASNTQYF. CDR3 in DNA: TGTGCCTCATCAGCGGGAGCTTCGAATACGCAGTATTTT. The rearrangement links TRBV7-8 to TRBJ2-3, with TRBD2 identical over 8 bases. V lost 11 bases, J lost 7 bases, and 11 bases stayed unmatched. Per germline, CDR1 SGHVS and CDR2 FQNEAQ. The CDR3 consists of 13 residues.